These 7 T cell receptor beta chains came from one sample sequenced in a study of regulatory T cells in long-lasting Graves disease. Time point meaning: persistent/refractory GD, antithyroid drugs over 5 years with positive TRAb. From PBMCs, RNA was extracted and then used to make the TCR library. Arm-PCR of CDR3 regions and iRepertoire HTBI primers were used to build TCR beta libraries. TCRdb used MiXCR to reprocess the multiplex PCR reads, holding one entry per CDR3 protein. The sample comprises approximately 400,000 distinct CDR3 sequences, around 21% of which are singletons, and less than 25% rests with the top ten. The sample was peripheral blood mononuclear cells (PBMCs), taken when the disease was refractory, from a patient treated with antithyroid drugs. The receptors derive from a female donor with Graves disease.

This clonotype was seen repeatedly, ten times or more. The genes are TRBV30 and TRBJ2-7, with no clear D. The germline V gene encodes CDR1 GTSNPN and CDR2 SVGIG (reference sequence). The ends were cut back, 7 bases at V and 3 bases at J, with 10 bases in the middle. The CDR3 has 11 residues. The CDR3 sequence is CAFRTDYEQYF. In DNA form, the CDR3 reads TGTGCCTTCAGGACGGACTACGAGCAGTACTTC. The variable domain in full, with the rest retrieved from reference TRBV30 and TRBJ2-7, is SQTIHQWPATLVQPVGSPLSLECTVEGTSNPNLYWYRQAAGRGLQLLFYSVGIGQISSEVPQNLSASRPQDRQFILSSKKLLLSDSGFYLCAFRTDYEQYFGPGTRLTVT.

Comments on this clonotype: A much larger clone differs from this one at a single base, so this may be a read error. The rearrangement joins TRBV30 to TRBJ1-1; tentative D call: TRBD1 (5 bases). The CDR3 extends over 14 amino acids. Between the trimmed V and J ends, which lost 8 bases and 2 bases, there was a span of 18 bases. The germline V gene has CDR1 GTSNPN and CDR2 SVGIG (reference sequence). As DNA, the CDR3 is TGTGCCCGGCGCGCCTCAGGGTCAAACACTGAAGCTTTCTTT. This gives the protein CARRASGSNTEAFF.

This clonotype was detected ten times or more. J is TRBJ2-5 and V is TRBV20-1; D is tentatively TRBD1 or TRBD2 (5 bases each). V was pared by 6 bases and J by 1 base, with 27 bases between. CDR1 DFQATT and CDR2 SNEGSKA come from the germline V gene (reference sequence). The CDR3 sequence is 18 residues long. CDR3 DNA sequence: TGCAGTGCCTCCGAAAGGGTCCCGGGACGGAACTTCCAAGAGACCCAGTACTTC. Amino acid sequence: CSASERVPGRNFQETQYF.

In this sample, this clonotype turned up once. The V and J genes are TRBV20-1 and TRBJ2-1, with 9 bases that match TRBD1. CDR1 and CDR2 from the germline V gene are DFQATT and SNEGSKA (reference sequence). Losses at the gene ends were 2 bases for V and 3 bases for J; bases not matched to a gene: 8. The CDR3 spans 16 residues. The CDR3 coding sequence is TGCAGTGCTAGACCCTGGACAGGGGTGAACTACAATGAGCAGTTCTTC. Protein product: CSARPWTGVNYNEQFF.

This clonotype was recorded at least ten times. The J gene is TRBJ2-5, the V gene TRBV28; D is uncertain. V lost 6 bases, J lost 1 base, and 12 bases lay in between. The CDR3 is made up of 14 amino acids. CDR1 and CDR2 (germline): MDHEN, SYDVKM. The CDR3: CASSHRPPQETQYF. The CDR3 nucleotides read TGTGCCAGCAGCCACAGACCCCCCCAAGAGACCCAGTACTTC.

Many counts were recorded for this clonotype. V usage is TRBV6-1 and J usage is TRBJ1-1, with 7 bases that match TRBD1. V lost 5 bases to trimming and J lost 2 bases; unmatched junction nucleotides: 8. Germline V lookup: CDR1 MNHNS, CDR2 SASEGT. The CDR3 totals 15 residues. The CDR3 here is CASSQMTGFNTEAFF. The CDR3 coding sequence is TGTGCCAGCAGTCAAATGACAGGGTTCAACACTGAAGCTTTCTTT.

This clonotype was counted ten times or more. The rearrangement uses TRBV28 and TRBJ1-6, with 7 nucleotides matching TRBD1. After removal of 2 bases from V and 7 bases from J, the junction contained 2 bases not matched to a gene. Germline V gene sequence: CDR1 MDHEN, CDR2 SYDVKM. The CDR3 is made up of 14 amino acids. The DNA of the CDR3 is TGTGCCAGCAGTTTAGGGGACAGAAATTCACCCCTCCACTTT. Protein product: CASSLGDRNSPLHF.